The 30 T cell receptor beta chains given below trace back to one sample, sequenced in a study of blood T cell repertoires in COVID-19. The data were produced by immunoSEQ multiplex PCR, yet TCRdb's version contains in-frame clones alone and is incomplete. The sample holds about 400,000 clones; roughly 86% are singletons and the top ten take 3%. The sample taken for sequencing was peripheral blood. All receptors derive from a human donor in a cohort sampled during active COVID-19.

J is TRBJ2-2 and V is TRBV5-1, with 10 positions matching TRBD2. With V trimmed by 4 bases and J by 1 base, 10 bases remained unmatched. CDR1 is SGHRS and CDR2 is YFSETQ in the germline V gene. The CDR3 loop spans 18 amino acids. DNA for the CDR3: TGCGCCAGCAGCCTAACCCGGACTAGCGGAGAGAACACCGGGGAGCTGTTTTTT. It codes for CASSLTRTSGENTGELFF.

The chain recombines TRBV5-1 with TRBJ1-1; D might be TRBD1 (6 bases). Trimming cost V 2 bases and J 0 bases, with 11 bases left between them. Germline-derived CDR1 and CDR2 are SGHRS and YFSETQ. The CDR3 is made up of 15 amino acids. Written as DNA, the CDR3 is TGCGCCAGCAGCTTTCTCGGGACAATGAACACTGAAGCTTTCTTT. As protein: CASSFLGTMNTEAFF.

The gene calls are TRBV7-9 and TRBJ1-2; D not resolved. The CDR3 runs 12 residues. Trimming took off 11 bases at V and 7 bases at J, with 17 bases between the two ends. The V gene's germline CDR1 is SEHNR and CDR2 FQNEAQ (reference sequence). The CDR3 spells CAENRGISGYTF. The CDR3 DNA reads TGTGCCGAGAACCGGGGAATCAGTGGCTACACCTTC.

The chain couples TRBV6-6 to TRBJ1-3, with TRBD1 matching over 11 bases. Germline CDR1 reads MNHNY; CDR2 reads SVGAGI (reference sequence). The V segment lost 5 bases and the J segment 3 bases; nucleotides outside the gene matches: 12. The length of the CDR3 is 18 residues. The chain's CDR3 is CASSRMGGQGAVGNTIYF. CDR3 nucleotide sequence: TGTGCCAGCAGTCGCATGGGAGGACAGGGGGCGGTTGGAAACACCATATATTTT.

The J gene is TRBJ2-7, the V gene TRBV19; 7 bases are shared with TRBD1. The CDR3 runs 15 residues. The germline V gene encodes CDR1 LNHDA and CDR2 SQIVND (reference sequence). Trimming took 1 base from V and 1 from J; bases not matched to a gene: 4. CDR3 bases: TGTGCCAGTAGTATAGCCGGGACAGCTTCCTACGAGCAGTACTTC. The encoded protein is CASSIAGTASYEQYF.

The V gene is TRBV30, the J gene TRBJ1-2; possible D gene TRBD1, 5 bases. The CDR3 is made up of 15 amino acids. Looked up from germline, CDR1 is GTSNPN and CDR2 is SVGIG (reference sequence). With 4 bases removed from V and 0 bases from J, the gap between germline ends came to 15 bases. CDR3 loop: CAWTLPTVSNYGYTF. The CDR3, as DNA: TGTGCCTGGACTTTACCGACAGTTTCTAACTATGGCTACACCTTC.

The V and J genes are TRBV30 and TRBJ1-1; perhaps TRBD1 as D (5 bases). The germline CDR1 and CDR2 sequences are GTSNPN and SVGIG (reference sequence). This CDR3 is 16 amino acids long. The ends were cut back, 0 bases at V and 2 bases at J, with 16 bases in the middle. The CDR3 DNA reads TGTGCCTGGAGTGTAATGCGAACAGGCGGAAACACTGAAGCTTTCTTT. Its protein is CAWSVMRTGGNTEAFF.

The count of this clone is one. The identical CDR3 is also encoded by other nucleotide sequences in the sample. This chain connects TRBV28 to TRBJ2-7; 10 bases map to TRBD1. Germline V gene data show CDR1 as MDHEN and CDR2 as SYDVKM. This CDR3 contains 14 residues. V lost 6 bases to trimming and J lost 4 bases; unmatched junction nucleotides: 6. DNA for the CDR3: TGTGCCAGCAGCCCCGGGACAGGGGTATACGAGCAGTACTTC. Amino acid sequence: CASSPGTGVYEQYF.

This clone was recorded only once. V and J are TRBV5-1 and TRBJ2-3, with a tentative D call TRBD2 (7 bases). This CDR3 region has 17 residues. V gave up 0 bases and J gave up 2 bases, with 16 bases separating them. CDR1 and CDR2 from the germline V gene are SGHRS and YFSETQ. CDR3 region: CASSLAVGGGLTDTQYF. The CDR3, as DNA: TGCGCCAGCAGCTTGGCTGTTGGCGGGGGCCTCACAGATACGCAGTATTTT.

The chain uses TRBV6-5 and TRBJ2-3, with D hard to call. Between the trimmed V and J ends, which lost 4 bases and 6 bases, there was a span of 5 bases. The CDR3 runs to 11 residues. Germline CDR1 reads MNHEY; CDR2 reads SVGAGI. The chain's CDR3 is CASSSVDTQYF. CDR3 nucleotide sequence: TGTGCCAGCAGTTCTGTGGATACGCAGTATTTT.

The genes are TRBV6-5 and TRBJ2-7, with 8 bases fitting TRBD2. The CDR3 is 13 amino acids. Germline trimming cut 2 bases from V and 6 bases from J; bases unmatched to any gene: 3. Germline V gives CDR1 MNHEY, CDR2 SVGAGI. CDR3 sequence reads: CASSYRGGFEQYF. As DNA, the CDR3 is TGTGCCAGCAGTTACCGGGGGGGGTTCGAGCAGTACTTC.

The V and J genes are TRBV19 and TRBJ2-5; 9 nucleotides align to TRBD1. The V segment lost 4 bases and the J segment 7 bases; nucleotides outside the gene matches: 16. The length of the CDR3 is 17 residues. Germline V gives CDR1 LNHDA, CDR2 SQIVND (reference sequence). The CDR3 protein is CASSKSGTGSNEGTQYF. The CDR3 nucleotides are TGTGCCAGTAGTAAATCCGGGACAGGGTCCAACGAAGGGACCCAGTACTTC.

The chain carries TRBV10-3 and TRBJ2-3, with 7 nucleotides matching TRBD1. The CDR3 has 13 amino acids. V lost 5 bases, J lost 1 base, and 0 bases stayed unmatched. CDR1 is ENHRY and CDR2 is SYGVKD in the germline V gene. The CDR3 protein is CAISQGGTDTQYF. The DNA of the CDR3 is TGTGCCATCAGTCAGGGGGGCACAGATACGCAGTATTTT.

The CDR3 protein is CAGKILSSGNTIYF. CDR3 DNA: TGTGCCGGAAAAATACTAAGTTCTGGAAACACCATATATTTT. The V gene is TRBV7-9, the J gene TRBJ1-3; no firm D call. This CDR3 region has 14 residues. V lost 11 bases and J 1 base, leaving 15 bases between the germline ends. The germline CDR1 and CDR2 sequences are SEHNR and FQNEAQ (reference sequence).

The table lists this clone with a few counts. The chain carries TRBV7-3 and TRBJ2-2; possibly TRBD2 for D (6 bases). This CDR3 is 16 amino acids long. V was cut by 0 bases and J by 1 base, with 9 bases left in between. The germline gives CDR1 SGHTA, CDR2 FQGTGA. This chain's CDR3 is CASSLTPTRNTGELFF. CDR3 bases: TGTGCCAGCAGCTTAACCCCGACTAGGAACACCGGGGAGCTGTTTTTT.

CDR3: CASSEVGSNYGYTF. The CDR3 bases are TGTGCCAGCAGTGAAGTTGGCAGTAACTATGGCTACACCTTC. The V gene is TRBV6-1, the J gene TRBJ1-2; D is unclear. Trimming stripped 1 base from V and 1 base from J, with 7 bases between. The CDR3 length is 14 residues. The germline CDR1 and CDR2 sequences are MNHNS and SASEGT.

This clone has just one count. The chain combines TRBV7-3 with TRBJ1-2; 8 bases align to TRBD1. Trimming at V came to 6 bases and at J to 4 bases, leaving 13 bases not matched to a gene. Germline assignment: CDR1 SGHTA and CDR2 FQGTGA. The CDR3 covers 16 residues. The CDR3 protein is CASSPEGQADVYGYTF. DNA for the CDR3: TGTGCCAGCAGTCCAGAGGGACAGGCAGACGTCTATGGCTACACCTTC.

V is TRBV5-6 and J is TRBJ1-5; 10 bases line up with TRBD1. Trimming at V came to 2 bases and at J to 0 bases, leaving 8 bases not matched to a gene. The CDR3 is 18 amino acids. Per germline, CDR1 SGHDT and CDR2 YYEEEE. The DNA of the CDR3 is TGTGCCAGCAGCTTTGCCGGACAGGGGGACCATAGCAATCAGCCCCAGCATTTT. Residues: CASSFAGQGDHSNQPQHF.

The V and J genes are TRBV7-8 and TRBJ1-2; tentatively, D is TRBD1 (6 bases). Germline lookup yields CDR1 SGHVS and CDR2 FQNEAQ. The V and J ends lost 5 bases and 4 bases respectively, with 8 bases between them. The CDR3 runs to 12 residues. The CDR3 region is CASSPDSYGYTF. In DNA form, the CDR3 reads TGTGCCAGCAGCCCGGACAGCTATGGCTACACCTTC.

V is TRBV5-5 and J is TRBJ2-7, with TRBD2 as a possible D gene (6 bases). The CDR3 loop spans 14 amino acids. Germline V gene sequence: CDR1 SGHKS, CDR2 YYEKEE (reference sequence). The V gene lost 4 bases and the J gene lost 7 bases, with 18 bases spanning the gap. The CDR3 DNA sequence: TGTGCCAGCAGCATGGCGGCTAGCGTGGGGGAGCAGTACTTC. This gives the protein CASSMAASVGEQYF. Using reference TRBV5-5 and TRBJ2-7 for the parts outside the CDR3, the full variable domain is DAGVTQSPTHLIKTRGQQVTLRCSPISGHKSVSWYQQVLGQGPQFIFQYYEKEERGRGNFPDRFSARQFPNYSSELNVNALLLGDSALYLCASSMAASVGEQYFGPGTRLTVT.

This chain links TRBV9 with TRBJ2-1, with TRBD2 matching over 9 bases. This CDR3 is 16 amino acids long. The V segment lost 0 bases and the J segment 0 bases; nucleotides outside the gene matches: 1. The germline V gene encodes CDR1 SGDLS and CDR2 YYNGEE. The CDR3 bases are TGTGCCAGCAGCGTAGCTAGCGGGACCTCCTACAATGAGCAGTTCTTC. Encoded protein: CASSVASGTSYNEQFF.

The rearrangement uses TRBV6-5 and TRBJ2-3; TRBD2 matches 7 bases. This CDR3 contains 13 residues. V shed 8 bases and J 1 base; nucleotides not matched to a gene: 3. Germline V gives CDR1 MNHEY, CDR2 SVGAGI. CDR3 in amino acids: CASSAGGTDTQYF. In nucleotides, the CDR3 is TGTGCCAGCTCGGCGGGGGGCACAGATACGCAGTATTTT.

CDR3 protein: CASRGTGRNTEAFF. For the CDR3, the DNA is TGTGCCAGTAGGGGAACAGGGAGGAACACTGAAGCTTTCTTT. The rearrangement joins TRBV19 to TRBJ1-1; tentative D call: TRBD1 (6 bases). The CDR3 covers 14 residues. Germline CDR1 LNHDA, CDR2 SQIVND (reference sequence). With 6 bases removed from V and 1 base from J, the gap between germline ends came to 12 bases.

The chain links TRBV5-8 to TRBJ2-1; the D gene is possibly TRBD1 (6 bases). The CDR3 is 12 amino acids. Germline V gene sequence: CDR1 SGHTS, CDR2 YDEGEE. V was trimmed by 3 bases and J by 9 bases, leaving 10 bases between them. The chain's CDR3 is CASSYGTSEQFF. The DNA for the CDR3 is TGTGCCAGCAGCTACGGGACATCTGAGCAGTTCTTC.

The chain links TRBV5-1 to TRBJ2-5; 7 nucleotides agree with TRBD1. Germline lookup yields CDR1 SGHRS and CDR2 YFSETQ. This CDR3 comprises 17 residues. V lost 0 bases and J lost 5; bases outside the gene matches: 13. CDR3 residues: CASSLAGVVGGWETQYF. CDR3 in DNA: TGCGCCAGCAGCTTGGCCGGTGTGGTAGGGGGCTGGGAGACCCAGTACTTC. Drawing the rest from reference TRBV5-1 and TRBJ2-5, the complete variable domain is KAGVTQTPRYLIKTRGQQVTLSCSPISGHRSVSWYQQTPGQGLQFLFEYFSETQRNKGNFPGRFSGRQFSNSRSEMNVSTLELGDSALYLCASSLAGVVGGWETQYFGPGTRLLVL.

The rearrangement joins TRBV7-6 to TRBJ1-4; D gene ambiguous. The germline V and J ends were trimmed by 5 bases and 0 bases, with 13 bases remaining between them. Germline V gives CDR1 SGHVS, CDR2 FNYEAQ. This CDR3 spans 16 amino acids. CDR3 sequence (DNA): TGTGCCAGCAGCCGAAGCAACCGAGCAACTAATGAAAAACTGTTTTTT. Protein: CASSRSNRATNEKLFF.

V is TRBV2 and J is TRBJ1-2, with D tentatively TRBD1 (5 bases). Germline CDR1 is SNHLY and CDR2 is FYNNEI. This CDR3 is 14 amino acids long. The CDR3 DNA is TGTGCTACTGCGCTCAGGGTTTCGCTGTATGGCTACACCTTC. Amino acid sequence: CATALRVSLYGYTF.

The V call is TRBV7-2, the J call TRBJ2-4; 9 bases agree with TRBD2. CDR3 length: 17 amino acids. Germline V gene lookup returns CDR1 SGHTA and CDR2 FQGNSA. The trim removed 4 bases at V and 3 bases at J, leaving 10 bases unmatched. CDR3 DNA sequence: TGTGCCAGCAGCTCAAGCGGGGGGTCCTACCGCAAAAACATTCAGTACTTC. The encoded protein is CASSSSGGSYRKNIQYF.

V and J are TRBV3-1 (or the pseudogene TRBV3-2) and TRBJ1-1; D is ambiguous. Germline V gives CDR1 LGHDT, CDR2 YNNKEL (reference sequence). V was trimmed by 4 bases and J by 6 bases, leaving 12 bases between them. The CDR3 is 13 residues long. This chain's CDR3 is CASSPFEGSEAFF. CDR3 nucleotide sequence: TGTGCCAGCAGCCCGTTCGAGGGATCTGAAGCTTTCTTT.

CDR3 in amino acids: CASSNLWGQGNYEQYF. The CDR3, as DNA: TGTGCCAGTAGTAATTTGTGGGGACAGGGGAACTACGAGCAGTACTTC. The V call is TRBV19, the J call TRBJ2-7, with 10 bases matching TRBD1. V was pared by 4 bases and J by 3 bases, with 9 bases of the junction left unmatched. The CDR3 loop spans 16 amino acids. Looked up from germline, CDR1 is LNHDA and CDR2 is SQIVND (reference sequence).